These T cell receptor beta chains were read from a single sample in a study of a mutant IDH1 vaccine in newly diagnosed glioma. TCRdb's table, derived via immunoSEQ multiplex PCR, lists solely in-frame clones and lacks some. The sample shows over 75,000 clones, around 90% of them seen only once. The sample here was PBMCs, taken from a glioma patient treated with radiotherapy, temozolomide or both. The receptors come from a woman aged 45-65 years with glioma. Each CDR3 is given with its conserved first and last residue. The D gene is left open where the match is weak. The listing skips clone size in some rows; elsewhere it reads once, few, many or a size class.

>NA|TRBJ1-1|NA|TRBV10-1
TGCGCCAGCAGTGAGAGGGGAGAAGGCACTGAAGCTTTCTTT
CASSERGEGTEAFF
>TRBD2|TRBJ2-1|NA|TRBV6-4
TGTGCCAGCGCCGCCGAAGCGGGAGTTTTTGGTGAGCAGTTCTTC
CASAAEAGVFGEQFF
>NA|TRBJ1-3|once|TRBV6-5
TGTGCCAGCAGTTACTCAAGTCGACCTCTCGGAAACACCATATATTTT
CASSYSSRPLGNTIYF
>NA|TRBJ2-7|NA|TRBV19
TGTGCCAGTAGTAGGCAGGCAACCTACGAGCAGTACTTC
CASSRQATYEQYF
>NA|TRBJ2-7|NA|TRBV13
TGTGCCAGCAGCTTGACCGGACTTACCACGGGCGGCTACGAGCAGTACTTC
CASSLTGLTTGGYEQYF
>NA|TRBJ2-2|NA|TRBV28
TGTGCCAGCAGTTCTGCTTCAGCGACGGACACCGGGGAGCTGTTTTTT
CASSSASATDTGELFF
>TRBD2|TRBJ2-1|once|TRBV7-3
TGTGCCAGCAGCTCCCGCCAACTGGCGGGAGGGAGGGATGAGCAGTTCTTC
CASSSRQLAGGRDEQFF
>TRBD1|TRBJ1-2|NA|TRBV6-5
TGTGCCAGCAGGACCCCGGGACAGAGCTATGGCTACACCTTC
CASRTPGQSYGYTF
>NA|TRBJ1-2|once|TRBV12-5
TGTGCTAGTGGTTTCAGCAGACTCTATGGCTACACCTTC
CASGFSRLYGYTF
>NA|TRBJ2-7|NA|TRBV6-5
TGTGCCAGCAGCAATTCAGGGATACACGAGCAGTACTTC
CASSNSGIHEQYF